This TCR beta chain was obtained from a study of T cell clusters in autoimmune cytopenias (dated by TCRdb to the late 2010s). Regarding the complete study: TRB sequencing reached a median depth of 51,575 reads per sample and yielded a median of about 2,200 distinct TRB clonotypes per sample. The study was designed to test whether a disease-specific immune repertoire signature usable as a blood-based biomarker is carried by autoimmune cytopenia patients. Peripheral blood TRB and IGH repertoires were sequenced in autoimmune cytopenia patients at active disease and during treatment follow-up, alongside healthy, CLL and autoimmune hepatitis controls. Study-wide conclusions, independent of this receptor: GLIPH results suggested that primary autoimmune cytopenia patients were missing physiological T cell clusters, with approximately 52 clusters found only in healthy donors compared with fewer than 20 found only in patients. Compared with active autoimmune hepatitis patients, healthy donors had almost three times as many exclusive TRB clusters, a finding consistent with an autoimmunity-wide signature. TRB repertoire shifts, with less even repertoires observed in secondary cytopenia and CLL, were mostly attributed to lymphoma bias rather than autoimmunity. The T cell clusters were defined only in silico, and the functional role of the clusters was left to be validated experimentally. The cluster-lack signature was not observed for secondary cytopenia versus CLL, as the signature was apparently masked by the dominant lymphoma-associated repertoire.

Taken from the germline V gene, the CDR1 and CDR2 loops are KGHDR and SFDVKD. The CDR3 holds 15 amino acids from the cysteine to the phenylalanine. No DNA is listed. For each sample, TRB amplification used approximately 260 ng of peripheral blood genomic DNA, equal to around 34,000 genome equivalents. In the absence of a count, this clonotype is rated medium-sized (0.01 to 0.1%) from its frequency. It lacks a known antigen. Multiplex PCR with a touch-down protocol amplified TRB rearrangements, with the TRB-A and TRB-B primer pools combined in a single tube. Illumina adapters and sample indices were attached to the amplicons through two consecutive PCR reactions using Phusion HS II polymerase. After gel purification with the NucleoSpin Gel and PCR Clean-up kit, the amplicons were quantified by Qubit and checked for quality on an Agilent 2100 Bioanalyzer. Sequencing of the libraries was done on an Illumina MiSeq with paired-end, single-indexed, 600-cycle runs. In the source study's methods: MiXCR version 2.1.12, together with the default MiXCR reference library, was used to align and assemble the TRB reads. A clone was defined by each unique CDR3 nucleotide sequence, and the analysis included only productive sequences with two or more reads. Repertoire diversity was assessed by alpha-parameterized diversity profiles (alpha 0 to 5), including Shannon (alpha 1) and Simpson (alpha 2) indices, computed with an R script. The tcR package was used to compute combinatorial TRB VJ usage, and cohorts were compared on this usage by principal component analysis with ade4. GLIPH clustering of TCRbeta CDR3s was carried out on cohort pairs matched by age and read depth, and cluster frequencies were compared by Wilcoxon test. After TCRdb reprocessed the reads, each CDR3 protein sequence was kept as one row, without DNA. TCRdb's processing, not the authors', yielded these V and J calls. Per the sample table, the count is 6,500 to 10,000 distinct CDR3 sequences. The ten largest clones add up to roughly 5.6% of the sample.

The receptor comes from a human donor with an autoimmune cytopenia or autoimmune hepatitis (not recorded which). The sequencing sample was made of peripheral blood. This receptor chain uses TRBV24-1 and TRBJ2-3; there is no DNA to check the TCRdb D call of TRBD1. The CDR3: CATSDQRGQADTQYF.